Detailed here is one T cell receptor beta chain. CD4+ cells underwent separation, giving CD45RA+ naive and CD45RA-negative memory subsets. This specimen belongs to a study of shared clonotypes between healthy human individuals. This CDR3 comprises 16 residues. The germline CDR1 and CDR2 sequences are MGHRA and YSYEKL. Trimming left V 2 bases short and J 2 bases short, with 15 bases between. Around 30,000 T cell genomes (around 190 ng DNA) went into each sorted-subset replicate. Profiling relied on immunoSEQ multiplex PCR, and the TCRdb table lists in-frame clones only, not all of them. Among around 940,000 clones, around 80% were seen once, and the ten largest hold roughly 1.5%.

Sequencing used memory CD4+ T cells sorted from blood. Sample subset: CD45RA-negative fraction. The chain carries TRBV4-1 and TRBJ2-5; D is undetermined. This TCR was recovered from a man aged 18 to 30 in good health. CDR3 nucleotides: TGCGCCAGCAGCCAATATCCCGACACACTACAAGAGACCCAGTACTTC. Residues: CASSQYPDTLQETQYF.